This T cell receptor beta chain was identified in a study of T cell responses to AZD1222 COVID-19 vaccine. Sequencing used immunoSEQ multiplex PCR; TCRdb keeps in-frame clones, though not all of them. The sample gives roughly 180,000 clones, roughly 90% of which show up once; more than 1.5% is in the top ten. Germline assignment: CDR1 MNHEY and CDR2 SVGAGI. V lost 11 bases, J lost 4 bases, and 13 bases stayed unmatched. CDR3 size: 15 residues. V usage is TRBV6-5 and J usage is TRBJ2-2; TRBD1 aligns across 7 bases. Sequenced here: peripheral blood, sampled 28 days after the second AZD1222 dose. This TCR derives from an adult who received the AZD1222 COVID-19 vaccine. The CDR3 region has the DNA TGTGCCGGACAGGAAGGGGGCGCGGGCACCGGGGAGCTGTTTTTT. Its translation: CAGQEGGAGTGELFF.